These 18 T cell receptor beta chains were all obtained from the same sample, sequenced in a study of blood T cell repertoires in COVID-19. Repertoires were generated with immunoSEQ multiplex PCR, while TCRdb's copy carries only in-frame clones and drops some. The sample consists of a few hundred thousand clones, roughly nine tenths of them appearing once. Sequences were obtained from peripheral blood. The receptors here all came from a woman in her fifties or sixties with COVID-19, enrolled during active disease.

This clone was found once. This chain uses TRBV6-5 with TRBJ1-4, with D perhaps matching TRBD1 (6 bases). Germline lookup yields CDR1 MNHEY and CDR2 SVGAGI. Trimming removed 2 bases at V and 7 bases at J, with 11 bases between. The CDR3 spans 14 residues. This chain's CDR3 is CASSYGGAGEKLFF. The CDR3 DNA reads TGTGCCAGCAGTTACGGGGGGGCTGGTGAAAAACTGTTTTTT.

This sequence joins TRBV27 and TRBJ1-2, with a weak D call TRBD1 (5 bases). The CDR3 runs to 17 residues. Germline CDR1 reads MNHEY; CDR2 reads SMNVEV (reference sequence). V shed 0 bases and J shed 6 bases, with 20 bases lying between them. Here the CDR3 reads CASSLSPEGADPNGYTF. The CDR3 DNA reads TGTGCCAGCAGTTTATCCCCTGAAGGGGCAGACCCCAATGGCTACACCTTC.

This rearrangement joins TRBV6-5 to TRBJ1-2, with a tentative D call TRBD1 (6 bases). The CDR3 is made up of 13 amino acids. V was trimmed by 0 bases and J by 7 bases, leaving 9 bases between them. Germline lookup yields CDR1 MNHEY and CDR2 SVGAGI. The CDR3 loop reads CASSYSRGFGYTF. DNA of the CDR3: TGTGCCAGCAGTTACTCGAGGGGGTTTGGCTACACCTTC.

Regarding this clone: Other DNA sequences of this sample code for an identical CDR3. The chain recombines TRBV30 with TRBJ2-5, with D possibly matching TRBD2 (5 bases). CDR1 is GTSNPN and CDR2 is SVGIG in the germline V gene (reference sequence). The CDR3 sequence is 13 residues long. Deletions cut 2 bases from V and 2 bases from J, with 9 bases between. The CDR3 loop reads CAWSRGLQETQYF. The CDR3, as DNA: TGTGCCTGGAGTCGAGGGTTACAAGAGACCCAGTACTTC.

This clone appeared a single time. This chain links TRBV29-1 with TRBJ2-3; 7 bases are a match to TRBD2. The germline gives CDR1 SQVTM, CDR2 ANQGSEA. The CDR3 sequence is 12 residues long. Losses at the gene ends were 6 bases for V and 6 bases for J; bases not matched to a gene: 6. The CDR3 DNA reads as TGCAGCGTCCGGACTAGTGGGGATACGCAGTATTTT. This sequence encodes CSVRTSGDTQYF.

The chain links TRBV5-6 to TRBJ1-4; TRBD1 matches at 8 bases. The J segment lost 5 bases and the V segment lost 0 bases, leaving 3 bases of the junction unmatched. Germline CDR1 reads SGHDT; CDR2 reads YYEEEE. There are 15 residues in the CDR3. CDR3 sequence: CASSLAGQGNEKLFF. The CDR3 bases are TGTGCCAGCAGCTTGGCCGGACAGGGAAATGAAAAACTGTTTTTT.

V gene TRBV24-1 combines with J gene TRBJ1-2, with 8 bases matching TRBD1. The junction had 10 bases not matched to a gene; V was cut back by 2 bases and J by 0 bases. The CDR3 spans 18 residues. Germline V gene sequence: CDR1 KGHDR, CDR2 SFDVKD. CDR3 sequence reads: CATSDSRQGRGPNYGYTF. DNA for the CDR3: TGTGCCACCAGTGATTCCCGACAGGGGAGGGGTCCTAACTATGGCTACACCTTC.

The chain links TRBV5-4 to TRBJ2-5, with a tentative D call TRBD1 (5 bases). Trimming pared 1 base from V and 3 bases from J, leaving 7 bases between. The CDR3 contains 13 residues. Germline assignment: CDR1 SGHNT and CDR2 YYREEE (reference sequence). The CDR3 spells CASSLIREETQYF. Written as DNA, the CDR3 is TGTGCCAGCAGCTTGATCAGGGAAGAGACCCAGTACTTC.

J is TRBJ1-6 and V is TRBV5-8, with 7 bases that match TRBD1. Germline values: CDR1 SGHTS, CDR2 YDEGEE. This CDR3 region has 14 residues. J gave up 5 bases and V 2 bases, and 1 base lay outside the gene matches. The CDR3 spells CASSLGTDNSPLHF. The CDR3, as DNA: TGTGCCAGCAGCTTAGGGACAGATAATTCACCCCTCCACTTT.

This chain links TRBV5-1 with TRBJ1-1; a weak D match, TRBD1 (6 bases). V was pared by 4 bases and J by 2 bases, with 9 bases between. The CDR3 has 13 amino acids. Germline loops: CDR1 SGHRS, CDR2 YFSETQ. The CDR3 sequence: CASSRGQNTEAFF. The CDR3 DNA is TGCGCCAGCAGCAGGGGACAAAACACTGAAGCTTTCTTT.

V is TRBV5-8 and J is TRBJ2-1; possible D gene TRBD1, 6 bases. The CDR3 length is 14 residues. Germline V gene data show CDR1 as SGHTS and CDR2 as YDEGEE. Trimming left V 2 bases short and J 4 bases short, with 10 bases between. Here the CDR3 reads CASSFRTAYNEQFF. The CDR3 nucleotides read TGTGCCAGCAGCTTTCGGACAGCTTACAATGAGCAGTTCTTC.

This clone was counted at least ten times. CDR3 coding DNA: TGTGCCAGCAGCCCCACAATTTCGACAGGGGTCGAGCAGTACTTC. As protein: CASSPTISTGVEQYF. The V and J genes are TRBV7-9 and TRBJ2-7; 8 bases line up with TRBD1. This CDR3 has 15 amino acids. Germline V gene data show CDR1 as SEHNR and CDR2 as FQNEAQ (reference sequence). The junction had 12 bases not matched to a gene; V was cut back by 5 bases and J by 6 bases.

The V and J genes are TRBV19 and TRBJ1-5, with a weak D call TRBD1 (6 bases). The CDR3 extends over 12 amino acids. Trimming stripped 5 bases from V and 4 bases from J, with 6 bases between. Germline loops: CDR1 LNHDA, CDR2 SQIVND (reference sequence). DNA for the CDR3: TGTGCCAGTAGTGGACAGAATCAGCCCCAGCATTTT. It is translated as CASSGQNQPQHF.

CDR3 DNA sequence: TGTGCCAGTAGTATAGAGTTGTCCGGGACAGGGGACACCTTC. Its protein is CASSIELSGTGDTF. The rearrangement links TRBV19 to TRBJ1-2; 10 bases line up with TRBD1. The CDR3 spans 14 residues. The V gene's germline CDR1 is LNHDA and CDR2 SQIVND (reference sequence). The J segment lost 12 bases and the V segment lost 0 bases, leaving 7 bases of the junction unmatched.

The chain has TRBV6-5 and TRBJ1-2; D ambiguous. V lost 8 bases and J 5 bases, leaving 15 bases between the germline ends. CDR1 is MNHEY, CDR2 SVGAGI, per germline. This CDR3 region has 13 residues. The CDR3 DNA is TGTGCCAGCGGACTTTCCGGCACTTATGGCTACACCTTC. Residues: CASGLSGTYGYTF.

V usage is TRBV7-6 and J usage is TRBJ1-1; no clear D. Trimming removed 2 bases from V and 1 base from J, with 8 bases in between. The CDR3 sequence is 14 residues long. Per the germline V gene, CDR1 is SGHVS and CDR2 is FNYEAQ. The DNA of the CDR3 is TGTGCCAGCAGCTTATCAGGTACGAACACTGAAGCTTTCTTT. Residues: CASSLSGTNTEAFF.

The gene calls are TRBV15 and TRBJ1-3; tentatively, D is TRBD1 (5 bases). Germline CDR1 and CDR2: LNHNV and YYDKDF (reference sequence). Trimming left V 1 base short and J 0 bases short, with 7 bases between. The CDR3 covers 15 residues. The CDR3 sequence: CATSRGGGSGNTIYF. CDR3 bases: TGTGCCACCAGCAGAGGGGGCGGCTCTGGAAACACCATATATTTT. Using reference TRBV15 and TRBJ1-3 for the parts outside the CDR3, the full variable domain is DAMVIQNPRYQVTQFGKPVTLSCSQTLNHNVMYWYQQKSSQAPKLLFHYYDKDFNNEADTPDNFQSRRPNTSFCFLDIRSPGLGDTAMYLCATSRGGGSGNTIYFGEGSWLTVV.

The J gene is TRBJ1-2, the V gene TRBV7-9, with D possibly TRBD1 on 6 matching bases. CDR3 length: 14 residues. V was pared by 2 bases and J by 2 bases, with 9 bases between. CDR1 is SEHNR and CDR2 is FQNEAQ in the germline V gene (reference sequence). DNA for the CDR3: TGTGCCAGCAGCTTATGGCAGGGGAACTATGGCTACACCTTC. Translated: CASSLWQGNYGYTF.